The next 20 T cell receptor beta chains were all read from a single sample in a study of cytomegalovirus exposure and HLA in healthy donors. The PCR made use of 60 Vbeta and 13 Jbeta primers. Method: immunoSEQ multiplex PCR; TCRdb's copy keeps in-frame clones and lacks some. The sample lists about 110,000 clones, about 71% occurring once. The sample consisted of PBMCs. The origin of the receptors is a boy aged 10-17 years in good health and CMV-seronegative.

V is TRBV7-8 and J is TRBJ2-7, with a tentative D call TRBD1 (5 bases). The V end lost 3 bases, the J end lost 2 bases, and 11 bases lay between the germline ends. The germline V gene has CDR1 SGHVS and CDR2 FQNEAQ. The CDR3 length is 14 residues. The CDR3 protein is CASSLYAGTYEQYF. The CDR3 DNA reads as TGTGCCAGCAGCTTGTACGCAGGGACCTACGAGCAGTACTTC.

This chain uses TRBV2 with TRBJ2-5; weak D call: TRBD2 (5 bases). The V gene lost 4 bases and the J gene lost 5 bases, with 14 bases spanning the gap. Germline V gene lookup returns CDR1 SNHLY and CDR2 FYNNEI. The CDR3 sequence is 14 residues long. The CDR3 bases are TGTGCCAGCAGTGTGGAGGCCAAAAGGGAGACCCAGTACTTC. Protein product: CASSVEAKRETQYF.

Comment on this clone: This specimen includes other DNA sequences encoding the same CDR3. This chain joins TRBV5-6 and TRBJ1-2; the D gene is possibly TRBD1 (5 bases). CDR1 and CDR2 from the germline V gene are SGHDT and YYEEEE. V lost 5 bases to trimming and J lost 4 bases, with 9 bases between them. The CDR3 consists of 12 residues. CDR3 loop: CASSPGGYGYTF. The CDR3 DNA is TGTGCCAGCAGTCCCGGGGGCTATGGCTACACCTTC.

This clone turned up a few times. The gene calls are TRBV6-7 and TRBJ1-2; a weak D match, TRBD1 (6 bases). TRBV6-7 belongs to the ORF category, with a function that is uncertain. CDR3 length equals 16 residues. Trimming took 0 bases from V and 5 from J, leaving 16 bases between them. The CDR3 coding sequence is TGTGCCAGCAGTTACTCTCCCGGGACACCAAAGTATGGCTACACCTTC. This gives the protein CASSYSPGTPKYGYTF.

In this sample, this clone turned up once. This chain uses TRBV2 with TRBJ2-1, with 12 nucleotides matching TRBD2. CDR1 SNHLY and CDR2 FYNNEI come from the germline V gene. Unmatched junction bases numbered 8, after V lost 10 bases and J lost 4 bases. This CDR3 comprises 15 residues. CDR3 nucleotide sequence: TGTGCCATCCTCTTGACTAGCGGGAGTTACAATGAGCAGTTCTTC. Protein sequence: CAILLTSGSYNEQFF.

This clone was seen only a few times. Since no conserved phenylalanine or tryptophan closes the CDR3, a read error is the likely cause. This chain links TRBV6-6 with TRBJ1-2; D remains ambiguous. Germline loops: CDR1 MNHNY, CDR2 SVGAGI (reference sequence). Trimming pared 2 bases from V and 3 bases from J, leaving 1 base between. The CDR3 runs to 11 residues. CDR3 sequence: CASSYDYGYTV. CDR3 sequence (DNA): TGTGCCAGCAGTTACGACTATGGCTACACCGTC.

This clone has more than one count but fewer than ten. The chain combines TRBV7-8 with TRBJ2-7; 9 nucleotides line up with TRBD2. The length of the CDR3 is 17 residues. V was clipped by 5 bases and J by 0 bases; unmatched bases: 11. Germline V CDR1 and CDR2: SGHVS, FQNEAQ. CDR3 coding DNA: TGTGCCAGCAGCCTAGAGGCTAGCGGGACCTACTCCTACGAGCAGTACTTC. Amino acid sequence: CASSLEASGTYSYEQYF.

This clone appeared once. The V gene is TRBV7-6, the J gene TRBJ1-1, with TRBD1 identical over 8 bases. This CDR3 region has 18 residues. Germline V gene data show CDR1 as SGHVS and CDR2 as FNYEAQ. V shed 5 bases and J 0 bases; nucleotides not matched to a gene: 14. Here the CDR3 DNA reads TGTGCCAGCAGCACTTTGCCGGGACAGGAGTTTATGAACACTGAAGCTTTCTTT. It encodes CASSTLPGQEFMNTEAFF.

The rearrangement joins TRBV7-2 to TRBJ1-4, with TRBD1 identical over 7 bases. Trimming at V came to 5 bases and at J to 8 bases, leaving 11 bases not matched to a gene. In germline, CDR1 is SGHTA, CDR2 FQGNSA. The CDR3 runs 15 residues. DNA for the CDR3: TGTGCCAGCAGCCTAGGGGGCAGGCTGGCGGAAAAACTGTTTTTT. Translated, it gives CASSLGGRLAEKLFF.

The chain carries TRBV9 and TRBJ1-4; 7 bases match TRBD1. This CDR3 is 14 amino acids long. Per germline, CDR1 SGDLS and CDR2 YYNGEE. Trimming cost V 4 bases and J 4 bases; bases outside gene matches: 4. DNA of the CDR3: TGTGCCAGCAGCCAAGGGACAGTTAATGAAAAACTGTTTTTT. Translated: CASSQGTVNEKLFF. The variable domain in full, completed from reference TRBV9 and TRBJ1-4, reads DSGVTQTPKHLITATGQRVTLRCSPRSGDLSVYWYQQSLDQGLQFLIQYYNGEERAKGNILERFSAQQFPDLHSELNLSSLELGDSALYFCASSQGTVNEKLFFGSGTQLSVL.

V and J are TRBV7-8 and TRBJ2-5; D not certain. The CDR3 totals 13 residues. The V gene lost 5 bases and the J gene lost 3 bases, with 10 bases spanning the gap. CDR1 SGHVS and CDR2 FQNEAQ come from the germline V gene. CDR3 region: CASSLFAEETQYF. Here the CDR3 DNA reads TGTGCCAGCAGCCTATTTGCTGAAGAGACCCAGTACTTC.

This clone was counted a single time. The rearrangement links TRBV19 to TRBJ2-1; D is perhaps TRBD1 (5 bases). The CDR3 covers 17 residues. Per the germline V gene, CDR1 is LNHDA and CDR2 is SQIVND (reference sequence). The V end was cut by 4 bases, the J end by 3 bases, with 19 bases between. CDR3 nucleotides: TGTGCCAGTAGTACTCGAAGTACGACAGATCACTACAATGAGCAGTTCTTC. It yields the protein CASSTRSTTDHYNEQFF.

This clone has more than one count but fewer than ten. This rearrangement joins TRBV6-1 to TRBJ2-4, with 16 bases identical to TRBD2. This CDR3 is 14 amino acids long. Germline V gene lookup returns CDR1 MNHNS and CDR2 SASEGT. The CDR3 spells CASGTSGGANIQYF. Here the CDR3 DNA reads TGTGCATCCGGGACTAGCGGGGGGGCCAACATTCAGTACTTC.

This chain links TRBV10-2 with TRBJ2-3, with 9 positions matching TRBD2. The CDR3 is 17 amino acids. Germline V gives CDR1 WSHSY, CDR2 SAAADI. Trimming took 2 bases from V and 2 from J; bases not matched to a gene: 8. For the CDR3, the DNA is TGCGCCAGCAGTGAGGTTCGCAGCGGGGGGCCCACAGATACGCAGTATTTT. Its translation: CASSEVRSGGPTDTQYF.

The chain employs TRBV2 and TRBJ1-2; TRBD1 aligns across 8 bases. The CDR3 spans 15 residues. Germline lookup yields CDR1 SNHLY and CDR2 FYNNEI. V was clipped by 5 bases and J by 5 bases; unmatched bases: 10. Here the CDR3 DNA reads TGTGCCAGCAGTCTGAACCGGGACAGGTTTTATGGCTACACCTTC. This translates into CASSLNRDRFYGYTF.

The chain employs TRBV19 and TRBJ1-6, with D perhaps matching TRBD1 (5 bases). This CDR3 region has 17 residues. V shed 3 bases and J shed 0 bases, with 12 bases lying between them. Germline V lookup: CDR1 LNHDA, CDR2 SQIVND (reference sequence). The CDR3 region is CASSMGRGSSYNSPLHF. The CDR3 region has the DNA TGTGCCAGTAGTATGGGTCGGGGGAGCTCCTATAATTCACCCCTCCACTTT.

The chain is built from TRBV5-1 and TRBJ2-2, with D unclear. The V and J ends lost 2 bases and 5 bases respectively, with 10 bases between them. Germline CDR1 SGHRS, CDR2 YFSETQ. The CDR3 runs 14 residues. CDR3 sequence reads: CASSLIRLTGELFF. In nucleotides, the CDR3 is TGCGCCAGCAGCTTAATTCGTCTGACCGGGGAGCTGTTTTTT. Looking up the rest from reference TRBV5-1 and TRBJ2-2 gives the full variable domain: KAGVTQTPRYLIKTRGQQVTLSCSPISGHRSVSWYQQTPGQGLQFLFEYFSETQRNKGNFPGRFSGRQFSNSRSEMNVSTLELGDSALYLCASSLIRLTGELFFGEGSRLTVL.

This clone appeared once. The gene calls are TRBV19 and TRBJ2-1, with 9 bases aligning to TRBD1. The J segment lost 1 base and the V segment lost 7 bases, leaving 5 bases of the junction unmatched. The CDR3 has 15 residues. The germline V gene encodes CDR1 LNHDA and CDR2 SQIVND (reference sequence). The CDR3: CASTLGTGSYNEQFF. CDR3 sequence (DNA): TGTGCCAGTACTCTCGGGACAGGGTCCTACAATGAGCAGTTCTTC.

V gene TRBV7-9 combines with J gene TRBJ2-7, with D maybe TRBD1 (5 bases). Trimming pared 3 bases from V and 1 base from J, leaving 13 bases between. The V gene's germline CDR1 is SEHNR and CDR2 FQNEAQ (reference sequence). The CDR3 sequence is 15 residues long. CDR3 in amino acids: CASSFTPGLSYEQYF. The CDR3 coding sequence is TGTGCCAGCAGCTTTACCCCAGGGCTTTCCTACGAGCAGTACTTC.

This clone turned up a few times. The V gene is TRBV2, the J gene TRBJ1-1; D possibly corresponds to TRBD1 (6 bases). V lost 7 bases to trimming and J lost 4 bases, with 13 bases between them. The CDR3 has 13 amino acids. Germline V gene lookup returns CDR1 SNHLY and CDR2 FYNNEI. The CDR3 DNA is TGTGCCAGCACTCCGTTGGACAGCACTGAAGCTTTCTTT. Translated: CASTPLDSTEAFF.